This passage covers 27 T cell receptor beta chains from one sample sequenced in a study of identical twins. TCRdb re-derived calls from the 5' RACE reads in MiXCR, one entry per CDR3 protein. This table has 400,000 to 600,000 distinct CDR3 sequences, 20% to 25% appearing once. Another study also made use of these data, one on yellow fever vaccine responses in identical twins.

Sequenced input: CD4+ T cells sorted from blood. The receptors originated from a young woman in good health.

This clonotype was detected only a few times. The chain uses TRBV4-1 and TRBJ2-2; 9 nucleotides agree with TRBD2. Germline loops: CDR1 MGHRA, CDR2 YSYEKL. This CDR3 has 15 residues. Germline trimming cut 2 bases from V and 2 bases from J; bases unmatched to any gene: 0. CDR3 loop: CASSQLAGNTGELFF. The CDR3 region has the DNA TGCGCCAGCAGCCAACTAGCGGGAAACACCGGGGAGCTGTTTTTT.

This chain links TRBV5-1 with TRBJ2-5; D is possibly TRBD2 (6 bases). V dropped 3 bases and J dropped 9 bases, with 15 bases sitting between them. CDR1 is SGHRS and CDR2 is YFSETQ in the germline V gene. The CDR3 contains 13 residues. DNA for the CDR3: TGCGCCAGCAGCTCAAGGGACGGGGAGGCCCAGTACTTC. Translation: CASSSRDGEAQYF.

The chain uses TRBV19 and TRBJ2-3, with D possibly matching TRBD1 (5 bases). Germline CDR1 LNHDA, CDR2 SQIVND (reference sequence). This CDR3 spans 13 amino acids. The germline V and J ends were trimmed by 10 bases and 1 base, with 12 bases remaining between them. The CDR3 coding sequence is TGTGCCACCCAGGGAAGCGGCACAGATACGCAGTATTTT. Protein product: CATQGSGTDTQYF.

This clonotype showed up just a few times. CDR3 nucleotides: TGCGCCAGCAGCTTAGACAGGGGAGGAGAGACCCAGTACTTC. Its translation is CASSLDRGGETQYF. The gene calls are TRBV5-1 and TRBJ2-5; 8 nucleotides line up with TRBD1. Germline loops: CDR1 SGHRS, CDR2 YFSETQ. V trimming: 2 bases; J trimming: 4 bases; junction bases outside the gene matches: 4. CDR3 length: 14 amino acids. The full variable domain, with the rest looked up from reference TRBV5-1 and TRBJ2-5, is KAGVTQTPRYLIKTRGQQVTLSCSPISGHRSVSWYQQTPGQGLQFLFEYFSETQRNKGNFPGRFSGRQFSNSRSEMNVSTLELGDSALYLCASSLDRGGETQYFGPGTRLLVL.

The chain combines TRBV12-3 or TRBV12-4 with TRBJ2-7; maybe TRBD2 (6 bases). V was shortened by 1 base and J by 4 bases, with 11 bases between the two germline ends. This CDR3 is 14 amino acids long. Here the CDR3 reads CASSLGDSRYEQYF. The CDR3 bases are TGTGCCAGCAGTTTAGGGGACTCACGTTACGAGCAGTACTTC.

This clonotype appeared many times. V usage is TRBV7-9 and J usage is TRBJ2-1, with TRBD1 identical over 8 bases. V was pared by 4 bases and J by 0 bases, with 2 bases of the junction left unmatched. The CDR3 totals 15 residues. Looked up from germline, CDR1 is SEHNR and CDR2 is FQNEAQ (reference sequence). In DNA, the CDR3 is TGTGCCAGCAGCTGGACAGGGACCTCCTACAATGAGCAGTTCTTC. Its protein product is CASSWTGTSYNEQFF.

The V call is TRBV4-1, the J call TRBJ2-7; D is uncertain. The V gene lost 0 bases and the J gene lost 3 bases, with 12 bases spanning the gap. The germline V gene has CDR1 MGHRA and CDR2 YSYEKL. The CDR3 extends over 15 amino acids. The CDR3 loop reads CASSQDPGSYYEQYF. The CDR3 nucleotides read TGCGCCAGCAGCCAAGATCCCGGCAGCTACTACGAGCAGTACTTC.

The chain employs TRBV9 and TRBJ2-1; tentatively, D is TRBD1 or TRBD2 (5 bases each). The V end lost 3 bases, the J end lost 12 bases, and 13 bases lay between the germline ends. CDR1 and CDR2 from the germline V gene are SGDLS and YYNGEE. CDR3 size: 12 residues. CDR3: CASSGRDQRQFF. The CDR3 bases are TGTGCCAGCAGCGGACGGGACCAAAGGCAGTTCTTC.

The gene calls are TRBV7-2 and TRBJ2-2; 7 bases agree with TRBD1. This CDR3 has 15 amino acids. Germline CDR1 reads SGHTA; CDR2 reads FQGNSA. With V trimmed by 4 bases and J by 5 bases, 7 bases remained unmatched. CDR3 sequence (DNA): TGTGCCAGCAGCTCAAATACAGGGGTTACCGGGGAGCTGTTTTTT. Encoded protein: CASSSNTGVTGELFF.

There are a few counts of this clonotype. The DNA for the CDR3 is TGTGCCAGCTGCTTCTCGGGGTACAATCAGCCCCAGCATTTT. Translated: CASCFSGYNQPQHF. V usage is TRBV12-3 or TRBV12-4 and J usage is TRBJ1-5, with D unclear. The length of the CDR3 is 14 residues. Trimming removed 8 bases at V and 3 bases at J, with 14 bases between.

The CDR3 sequence: CASSQRPGQSSGNTIYF. The CDR3 DNA reads as TGTGCCAGCAGTCAAAGACCGGGACAGAGCTCTGGAAACACCATATATTTT. The chain carries TRBV7-9 and TRBJ1-3; 7 positions agree with TRBD1. The CDR3 sequence is 17 residues long. CDR1 and CDR2 (germline): SEHNR, FQNEAQ (reference sequence). The V and J ends lost 6 bases and 0 bases, in that order; junction bases with no gene match: 11.

The table lists this clonotype with a few counts. CDR3 sequence: CASGFRPRGGEQFF. CDR3 DNA: TGTGCTAGTGGTTTCAGACCCAGAGGCGGTGAGCAGTTCTTC. The V call is TRBV12-5, the J call TRBJ2-1; no clear D gene. The V end was cut by 3 bases, the J end by 9 bases, with 15 bases between. CDR1 and CDR2 (germline): LGHNT, FRNRAP. The CDR3 has 14 residues.

The V and J genes are TRBV15 and TRBJ1-5; no reliable D call. CDR1 and CDR2 from the germline V gene are LNHNV and YYDKDF (reference sequence). The CDR3 runs to 14 residues. Trimming took 0 bases from V and 7 from J, leaving 10 bases between them. CDR3 coding DNA: TGTGCCACCAGCAGAGACGCGGTGTACCAGCCCCAGCATTTT. This codes for CATSRDAVYQPQHF.

The rearrangement joins TRBV2 to TRBJ1-2; D is undetermined. The V end lost 6 bases, the J end lost 3 bases, and 8 bases lay between the germline ends. The CDR3 loop spans 12 amino acids. Looked up from germline, CDR1 is SNHLY and CDR2 is FYNNEI. Here the CDR3 DNA reads TGTGCCAGCAGCTGGGCCGACTATGGCTACACCTTC. Translated, it gives CASSWADYGYTF.

This clonotype was seen more than once but under ten times. CDR3 sequence: CASSVGSRTGELFF. CDR3 DNA: TGCGCCAGCAGCGTCGGGAGTCGGACCGGGGAGCTGTTTTTT. The rearrangement links TRBV5-1 to TRBJ2-2, with D maybe TRBD2 (6 bases). The V gene's germline CDR1 is SGHRS and CDR2 YFSETQ. The CDR3 extends over 14 amino acids. Between the trimmed V and J ends, which lost 4 bases and 5 bases, there was a span of 12 bases.

The chain employs TRBV18 and TRBJ2-1; D assignment may be TRBD1 or TRBD2 (6 bases each). V was shortened by 6 bases and J by 5 bases, with 17 bases between the two germline ends. CDR1 and CDR2 (germline): KGHSH, LQKENI. This CDR3 contains 15 residues. CDR3 protein: CASSQDRGGNNEQFF. In DNA form, the CDR3 reads TGTGCCAGCTCGCAGGACAGAGGCGGGAACAATGAGCAGTTCTTC.

In this sample, this clonotype turned up a few times. V and J are TRBV2 and TRBJ2-6; weak D call: TRBD1 (6 bases). The CDR3 is 16 amino acids. Germline lookup yields CDR1 SNHLY and CDR2 FYNNEI. V lost 2 bases to trimming and J lost 2 bases, with 10 bases between them. The CDR3 spells CASSEYAGAGANVLTF. The DNA of the CDR3 is TGTGCCAGCAGTGAATACGCAGGGGCTGGGGCCAACGTCCTGACTTTC.

CDR3 coding DNA: TGCAGTGCTATTGGACCCGCCGGGGGTGAGCAGTTCTTC. Encoded protein: CSAIGPAGGEQFF. The rearrangement uses TRBV20-1 and TRBJ2-1; D may be TRBD2 (6 bases). Germline V CDR1 and CDR2: DFQATT, SNEGSKA (reference sequence). V lost 4 bases, J lost 9 bases, and 16 bases lay in between. The CDR3 length is 13 residues.

The rearrangement links TRBV28 to TRBJ2-3, with 9 bases lining up with TRBD2. The V gene's germline CDR1 is MDHEN and CDR2 SYDVKM. The J segment lost 4 bases and the V segment lost 6 bases, leaving 5 bases of the junction unmatched. The CDR3 is 14 amino acids. The CDR3 sequence is CASRREGGPDTQYF. The CDR3 DNA reads TGTGCCAGCAGGCGGGAGGGAGGCCCAGATACGCAGTATTTT.

The chain links TRBV5-1 to TRBJ2-3, with 11 bases that match TRBD2. V trimming: 4 bases; J trimming: 3 bases; junction bases outside the gene matches: 4. This CDR3 comprises 15 residues. Germline V gene lookup returns CDR1 SGHRS and CDR2 YFSETQ. The CDR3 protein is CASSLAGGTTDTQYF. Written as DNA, the CDR3 is TGCGCCAGCAGCCTAGCGGGAGGTACGACAGATACGCAGTATTTT.

The chain couples TRBV5-1 to TRBJ2-3; maybe TRBD1 (6 bases). Germline V gives CDR1 SGHRS, CDR2 YFSETQ. With 0 bases removed from V and 0 bases from J, the gap between germline ends came to 8 bases. The CDR3 runs 15 residues. The CDR3 nucleotides are TGCGCCAGCAGCTTGGAAGGGGGTAGCACAGATACGCAGTATTTT. This sequence encodes CASSLEGGSTDTQYF.

The CDR3 DNA follows: TGTGCCAGCAGCTGGGACAGGGTCGGGGAAAAACTGTTTTTT. Encoded protein: CASSWDRVGEKLFF. This chain uses TRBV28 with TRBJ1-4; 9 bases agree with TRBD1. Germline values: CDR1 MDHEN, CDR2 SYDVKM. Losses at the gene ends were 6 bases for V and 8 bases for J; bases not matched to a gene: 7. The CDR3 has 14 amino acids.

There are a few counts of this clonotype. The chain links TRBV4-1 to TRBJ2-2; D is possibly TRBD1 (6 bases). The V end lost 3 bases, the J end lost 2 bases, and 13 bases lay between the germline ends. CDR3 size: 16 residues. Germline CDR1 is MGHRA and CDR2 is YSYEKL. The CDR3 reads CASSQDPGTNTGELFF. CDR3 in DNA: TGCGCCAGCAGCCAGGATCCCGGGACAAACACCGGGGAGCTGTTTTTT.

This clonotype was observed a few times. This sequence joins TRBV10-3 and TRBJ1-3; 8 bases fit TRBD1. The V gene's germline CDR1 is ENHRY and CDR2 SYGVKD. The V and J ends lost 8 bases and 0 bases, in that order; junction bases with no gene match: 6. CDR3 size: 15 residues. The DNA for the CDR3 is TGTGCCATCGGTCCAGGGGGCAACTCTGGAAACACCATATATTTT. Translation gives CAIGPGGNSGNTIYF.

This clonotype has at least ten counts. The chain employs TRBV12-3 or TRBV12-4 and TRBJ2-1, with TRBD2 identical over 11 bases. The CDR3 contains 15 residues. J was trimmed by 3 bases and V by 5 bases; bases with no gene match: 3. CDR3 in DNA: TGTGCCAGCAGTCTGACTAGCGGGAACTACAATGAGCAGTTCTTC. Its translation: CASSLTSGNYNEQFF.

This clonotype was counted a few times. DNA for the CDR3: TGCAGTGCCCGGAGGGGCGCGGGGTACCAAGAGACCCAGTACTTC. As protein: CSARRGAGYQETQYF. V is TRBV20-1 and J is TRBJ2-5; possibly TRBD2 for D (6 bases). The CDR3 runs 15 residues. Trimming shortened V by 6 bases and J by 0 bases, and 17 bases separated the two germline ends. In germline, CDR1 is DFQATT, CDR2 SNEGSKA (reference sequence).

This clonotype has just a few counts. The chain joins TRBV15 to TRBJ2-7; 10 nucleotides match TRBD2. This CDR3 region has 17 residues. Trimming took 0 bases from V and 3 from J; bases not matched to a gene: 8. CDR1 and CDR2 (germline): LNHNV, YYDKDF (reference sequence). The CDR3 loop is CATSRDKAGGPFYEQYV. The CDR3 coding sequence is TGTGCCACCAGCAGAGATAAAGCGGGGGGGCCGTTCTACGAGCAGTACGTC.